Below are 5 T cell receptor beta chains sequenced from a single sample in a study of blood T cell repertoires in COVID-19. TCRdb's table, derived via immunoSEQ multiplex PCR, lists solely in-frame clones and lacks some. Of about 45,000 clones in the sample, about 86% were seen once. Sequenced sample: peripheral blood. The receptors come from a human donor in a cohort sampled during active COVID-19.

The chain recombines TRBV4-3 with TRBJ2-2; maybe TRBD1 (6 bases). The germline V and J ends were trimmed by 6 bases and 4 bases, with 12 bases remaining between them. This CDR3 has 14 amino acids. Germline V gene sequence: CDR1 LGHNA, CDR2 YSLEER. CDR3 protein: CASSSTGTTGELFF. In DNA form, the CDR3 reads TGCGCCAGCAGTTCAACAGGGACCACCGGGGAGCTGTTTTTT.

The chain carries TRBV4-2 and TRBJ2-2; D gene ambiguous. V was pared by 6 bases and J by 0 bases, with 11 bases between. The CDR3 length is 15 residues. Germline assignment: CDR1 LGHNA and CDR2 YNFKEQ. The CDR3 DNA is TGTGCCAGCAGTCCTAGGCAGACGAACACCGGGGAGCTGTTTTTT. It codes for CASSPRQTNTGELFF.

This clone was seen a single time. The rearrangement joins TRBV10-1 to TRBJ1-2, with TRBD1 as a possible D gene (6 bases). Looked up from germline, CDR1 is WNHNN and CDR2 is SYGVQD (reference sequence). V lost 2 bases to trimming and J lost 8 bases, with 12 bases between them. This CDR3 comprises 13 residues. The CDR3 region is CASSEARDTGYTF. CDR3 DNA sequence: TGCGCCAGCAGTGAGGCTCGGGACACCGGCTACACCTTC.

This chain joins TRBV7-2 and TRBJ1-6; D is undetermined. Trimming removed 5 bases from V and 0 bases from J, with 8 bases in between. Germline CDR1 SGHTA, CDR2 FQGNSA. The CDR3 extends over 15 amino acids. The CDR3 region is CASSIGSSYNSPLHF. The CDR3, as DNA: TGTGCCAGCAGCATAGGGAGCTCCTATAATTCACCCCTCCACTTT.

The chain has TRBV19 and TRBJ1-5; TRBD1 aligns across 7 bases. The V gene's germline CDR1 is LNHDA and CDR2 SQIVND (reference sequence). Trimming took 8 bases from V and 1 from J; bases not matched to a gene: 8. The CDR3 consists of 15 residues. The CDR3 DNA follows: TGTGCCAGTTCACAGACAGGGAGGAGCAATCAGCCCCAGCATTTT. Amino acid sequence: CASSQTGRSNQPQHF.